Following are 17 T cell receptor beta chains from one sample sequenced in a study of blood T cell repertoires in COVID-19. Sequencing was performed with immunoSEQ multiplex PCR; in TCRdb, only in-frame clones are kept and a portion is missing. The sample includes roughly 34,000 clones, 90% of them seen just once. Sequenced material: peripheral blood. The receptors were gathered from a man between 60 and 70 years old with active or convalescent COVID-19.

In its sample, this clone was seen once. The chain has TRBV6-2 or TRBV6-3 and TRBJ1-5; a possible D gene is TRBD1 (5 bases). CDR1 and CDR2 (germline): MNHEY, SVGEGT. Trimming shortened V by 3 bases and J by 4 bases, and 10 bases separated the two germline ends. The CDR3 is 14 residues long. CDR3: CASSYPQGNQPQHF. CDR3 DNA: TGTGCCAGCAGTTATCCCCAGGGAAATCAGCCCCAGCATTTT.

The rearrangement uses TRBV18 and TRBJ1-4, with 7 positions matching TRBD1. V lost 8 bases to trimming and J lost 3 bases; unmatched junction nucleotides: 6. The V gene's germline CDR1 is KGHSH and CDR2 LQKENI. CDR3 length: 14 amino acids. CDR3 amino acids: CASGRGLANEKLFF. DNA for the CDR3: TGTGCCAGCGGAAGGGGGCTGGCTAATGAAAAACTGTTTTTT. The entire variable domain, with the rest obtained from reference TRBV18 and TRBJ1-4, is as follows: NAGVMQNPRHLVRRRGQEARLRCSPMKGHSHVYWYRQLPEEGLKFMVYLQKENIIDESGMPKERFSAEFPKEGPSILRIQQVVRGDSAAYFCASGRGLANEKLFFGSGTQLSVL.

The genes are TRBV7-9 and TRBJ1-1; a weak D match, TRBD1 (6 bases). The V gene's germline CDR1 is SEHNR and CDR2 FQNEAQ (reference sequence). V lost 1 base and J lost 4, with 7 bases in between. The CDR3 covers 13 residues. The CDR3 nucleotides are TGTGCCAGCAGCTTAGAAGGGGGCACTGAAGCTTTCTTT. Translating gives CASSLEGGTEAFF.

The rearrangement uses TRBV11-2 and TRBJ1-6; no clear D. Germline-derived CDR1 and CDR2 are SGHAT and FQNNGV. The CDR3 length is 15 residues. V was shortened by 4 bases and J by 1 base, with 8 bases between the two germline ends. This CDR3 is CASSSWESYNSPLHF. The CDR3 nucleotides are TGTGCCAGCAGCTCCTGGGAGTCCTATAATTCACCCCTCCACTTT. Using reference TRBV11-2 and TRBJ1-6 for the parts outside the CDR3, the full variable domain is EAGVAQSPRYKIIEKRQSVAFWCNPISGHATLYWYQQILGQGPKLLIQFQNNGVVDDSQLPKDRFSAERLKGVDSTLKIQPAKLEDSAVYLCASSSWESYNSPLHFGNGTRLTVT.

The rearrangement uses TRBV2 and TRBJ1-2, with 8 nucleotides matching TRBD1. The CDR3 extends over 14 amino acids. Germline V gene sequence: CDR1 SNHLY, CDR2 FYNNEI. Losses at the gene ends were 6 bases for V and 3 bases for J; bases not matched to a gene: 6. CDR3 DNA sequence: TGTGCCAGCAGGACAGGGGTCTTGGACTATGGCTACACCTTC. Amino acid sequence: CASRTGVLDYGYTF.

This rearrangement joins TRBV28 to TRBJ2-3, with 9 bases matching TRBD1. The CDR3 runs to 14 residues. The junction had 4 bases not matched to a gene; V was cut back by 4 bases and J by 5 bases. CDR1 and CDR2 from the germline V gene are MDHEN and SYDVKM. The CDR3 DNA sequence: TGTGCCAGCAGTTCCGGGACAGGGAGAGATACGCAGTATTTT. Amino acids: CASSSGTGRDTQYF.

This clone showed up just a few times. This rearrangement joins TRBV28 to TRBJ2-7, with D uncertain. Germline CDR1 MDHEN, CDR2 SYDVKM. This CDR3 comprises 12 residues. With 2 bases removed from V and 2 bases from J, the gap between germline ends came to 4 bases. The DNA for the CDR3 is TGTGCCAGCAGTTTAGGCACCTACGAGCAGTACTTC. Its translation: CASSLGTYEQYF. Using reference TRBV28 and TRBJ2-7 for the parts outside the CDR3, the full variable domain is DVKVTQSSRYLVKRTGEKVFLECVQDMDHENMFWYRQDPGLGLRLIYFSYDVKMKEKGDIPEGYSVSREKKERFSLILESASTNQTSMYLCASSLGTYEQYFGPGTRLTVT.

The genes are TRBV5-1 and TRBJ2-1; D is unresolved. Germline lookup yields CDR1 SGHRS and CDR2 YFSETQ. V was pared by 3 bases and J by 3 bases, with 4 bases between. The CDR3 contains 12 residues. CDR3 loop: CASSSVYNEQFF. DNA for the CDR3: TGCGCCAGCAGCTCAGTCTACAATGAGCAGTTCTTC.

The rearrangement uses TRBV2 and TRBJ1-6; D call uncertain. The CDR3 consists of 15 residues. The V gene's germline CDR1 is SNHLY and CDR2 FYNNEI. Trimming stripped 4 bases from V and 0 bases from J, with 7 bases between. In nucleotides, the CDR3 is TGTGCCAGCAGTGTTGAGAGCTCCTATAATTCACCCCTCCACTTT. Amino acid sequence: CASSVESSYNSPLHF.

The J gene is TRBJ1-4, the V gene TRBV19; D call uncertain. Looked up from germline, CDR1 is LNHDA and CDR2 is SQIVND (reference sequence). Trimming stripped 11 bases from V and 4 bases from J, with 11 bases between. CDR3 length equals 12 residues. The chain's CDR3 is CAGLTLNEKLFF. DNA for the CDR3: TGTGCCGGCTTGACACTTAATGAAAAACTGTTTTTT.

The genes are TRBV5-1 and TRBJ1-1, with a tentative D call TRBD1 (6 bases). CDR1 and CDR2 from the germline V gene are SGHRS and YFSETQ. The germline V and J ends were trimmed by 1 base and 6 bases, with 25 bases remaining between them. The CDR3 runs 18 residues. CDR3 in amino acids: CASSLKAQGQGLRAEAFF. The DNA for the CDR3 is TGCGCCAGCAGCTTGAAAGCGCAGGGGCAGGGGCTGAGGGCTGAAGCTTTCTTT.

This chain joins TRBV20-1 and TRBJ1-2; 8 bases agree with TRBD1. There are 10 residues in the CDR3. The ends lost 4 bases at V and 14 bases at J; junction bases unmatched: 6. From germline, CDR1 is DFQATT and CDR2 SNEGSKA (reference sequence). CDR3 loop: CSAKGTGETF. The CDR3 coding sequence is TGCAGTGCTAAAGGGACAGGCGAGACCTTC.

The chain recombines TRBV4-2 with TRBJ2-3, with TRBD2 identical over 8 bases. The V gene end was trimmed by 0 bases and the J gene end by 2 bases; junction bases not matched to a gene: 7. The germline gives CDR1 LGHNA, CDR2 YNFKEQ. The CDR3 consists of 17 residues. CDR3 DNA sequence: TGTGCCAGCAGCCAAGAGGCAGTAGCGGGGTACACAGATACGCAGTATTTT. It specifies CASSQEAVAGYTDTQYF.

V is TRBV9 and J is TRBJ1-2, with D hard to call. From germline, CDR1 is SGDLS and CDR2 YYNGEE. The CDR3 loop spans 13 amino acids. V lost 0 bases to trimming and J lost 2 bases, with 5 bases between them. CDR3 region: CASSVGRNYGYTF. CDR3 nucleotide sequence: TGTGCCAGCAGCGTAGGGAGGAACTATGGCTACACCTTC.

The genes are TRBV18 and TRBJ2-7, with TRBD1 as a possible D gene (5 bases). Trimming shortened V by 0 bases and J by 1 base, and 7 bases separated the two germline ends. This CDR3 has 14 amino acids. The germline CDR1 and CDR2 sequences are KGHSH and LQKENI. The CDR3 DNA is TGTGCCAGCTCACCACCAGGACAATCCTACGAGCAGTACTTC. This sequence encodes CASSPPGQSYEQYF. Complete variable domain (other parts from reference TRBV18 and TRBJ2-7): NAGVMQNPRHLVRRRGQEARLRCSPMKGHSHVYWYRQLPEEGLKFMVYLQKENIIDESGMPKERFSAEFPKEGPSILRIQQVVRGDSAAYFCASSPPGQSYEQYFGPGTRLTVT.

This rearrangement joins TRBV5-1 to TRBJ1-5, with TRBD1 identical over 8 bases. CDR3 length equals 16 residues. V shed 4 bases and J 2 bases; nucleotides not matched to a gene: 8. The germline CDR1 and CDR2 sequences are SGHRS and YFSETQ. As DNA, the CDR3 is TGCGCCAGCAGCGTGACAGGGGCGTCGGGCAATCAGCCCCAGCATTTT. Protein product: CASSVTGASGNQPQHF.

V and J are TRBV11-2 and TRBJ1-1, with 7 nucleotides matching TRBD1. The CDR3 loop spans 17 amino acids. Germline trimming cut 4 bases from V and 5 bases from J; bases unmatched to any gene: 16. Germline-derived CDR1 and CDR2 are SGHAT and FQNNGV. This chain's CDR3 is CASSSRPPGTVQTEAFF. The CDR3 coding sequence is TGTGCCAGCAGCTCTAGACCCCCCGGGACAGTTCAAACTGAAGCTTTCTTT.